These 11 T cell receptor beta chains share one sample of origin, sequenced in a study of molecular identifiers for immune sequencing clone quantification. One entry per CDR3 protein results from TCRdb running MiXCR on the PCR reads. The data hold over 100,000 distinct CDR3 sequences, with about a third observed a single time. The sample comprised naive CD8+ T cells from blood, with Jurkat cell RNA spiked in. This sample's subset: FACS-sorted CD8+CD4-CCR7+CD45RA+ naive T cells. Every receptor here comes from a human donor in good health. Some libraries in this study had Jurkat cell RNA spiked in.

The CDR3 region has the DNA TGCGCCAGCAGCCAAGGGGTAGTTGGTGAGCAGTACTTC. Encoded protein: CASSQGVVGEQYF. This chain joins TRBV4-3 and TRBJ2-7; D is uncertain. The V end was cut by 1 base, the J end by 7 bases, with 11 bases between. CDR1 and CDR2 (germline): LGHNA, YSLEER. The CDR3 loop spans 13 amino acids.

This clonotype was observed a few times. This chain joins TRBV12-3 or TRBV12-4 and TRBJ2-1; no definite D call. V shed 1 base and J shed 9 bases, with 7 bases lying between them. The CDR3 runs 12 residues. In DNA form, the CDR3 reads TGTGCCAGCAGTTTAGTAGTGGTTGAGCAGTTCTTC. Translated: CASSLVVVEQFF.

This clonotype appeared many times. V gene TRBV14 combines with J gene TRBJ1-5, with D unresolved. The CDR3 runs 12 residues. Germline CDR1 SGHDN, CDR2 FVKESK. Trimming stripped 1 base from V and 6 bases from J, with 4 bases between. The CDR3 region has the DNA TGTGCCAGCAGCCAAGGAGGTCAGCCCCAGCATTTT. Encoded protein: CASSQGGQPQHF.

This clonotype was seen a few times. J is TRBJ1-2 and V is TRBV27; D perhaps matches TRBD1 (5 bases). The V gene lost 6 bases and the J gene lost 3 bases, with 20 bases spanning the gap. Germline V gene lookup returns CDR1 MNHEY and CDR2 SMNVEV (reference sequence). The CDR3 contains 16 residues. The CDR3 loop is CASSFIPSGTHYGYTF. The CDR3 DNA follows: TGTGCCAGCAGCTTTATCCCGTCAGGGACTCACTATGGCTACACCTTC.

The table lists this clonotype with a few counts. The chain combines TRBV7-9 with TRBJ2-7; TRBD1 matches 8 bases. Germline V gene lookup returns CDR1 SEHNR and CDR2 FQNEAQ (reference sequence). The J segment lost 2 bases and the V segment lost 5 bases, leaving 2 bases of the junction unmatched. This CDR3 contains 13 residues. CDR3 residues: CASSQDRAYEQYF. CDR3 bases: TGTGCCAGCAGCCAGGACAGGGCCTACGAGCAGTACTTC.

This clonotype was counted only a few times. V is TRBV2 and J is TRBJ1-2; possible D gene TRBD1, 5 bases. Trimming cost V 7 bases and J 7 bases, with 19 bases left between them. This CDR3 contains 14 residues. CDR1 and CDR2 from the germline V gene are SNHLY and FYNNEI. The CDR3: CASNPTEAGAGYTF. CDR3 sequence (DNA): TGTGCCAGCAATCCGACAGAAGCTGGTGCTGGCTACACCTTC. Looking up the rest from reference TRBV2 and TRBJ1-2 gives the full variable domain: EPEVTQTPSHQVTQMGQEVILRCVPISNHLYFYWYRQILGQKVEFLVSFYNNEISEKSEIFDDQFSVERPDGSNFTLKIRSTKLEDSAMYFCASNPTEAGAGYTFGSGTRLTVV.

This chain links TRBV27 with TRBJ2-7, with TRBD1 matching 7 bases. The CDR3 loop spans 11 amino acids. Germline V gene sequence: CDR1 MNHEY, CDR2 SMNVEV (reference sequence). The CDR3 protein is CASSGGTAVIV. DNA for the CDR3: TGTGCCAGCAGTGGTGGGACAGCCGTAATTGTC.

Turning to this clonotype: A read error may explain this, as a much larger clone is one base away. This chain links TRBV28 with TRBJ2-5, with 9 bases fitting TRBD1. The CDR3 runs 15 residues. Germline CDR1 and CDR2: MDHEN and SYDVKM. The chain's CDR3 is CDSSRGTGTGETQYF. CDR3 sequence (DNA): TGTGACAGCAGCCGAGGGACAGGGACTGGGGAGACCCAGTACTTC.

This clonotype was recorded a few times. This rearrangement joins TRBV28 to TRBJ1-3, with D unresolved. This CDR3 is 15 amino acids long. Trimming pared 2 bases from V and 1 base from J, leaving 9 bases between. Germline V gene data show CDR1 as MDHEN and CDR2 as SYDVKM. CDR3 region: CASSLPLGSGNTIYF. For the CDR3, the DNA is TGTGCCAGCAGTTTACCCCTTGGTTCTGGAAACACCATATATTTT.

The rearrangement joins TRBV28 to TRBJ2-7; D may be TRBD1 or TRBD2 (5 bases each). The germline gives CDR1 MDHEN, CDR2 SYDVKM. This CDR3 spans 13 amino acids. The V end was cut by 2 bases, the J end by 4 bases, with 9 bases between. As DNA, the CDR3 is TGTGCCAGCAGTTTAGGGGACGGTTACGAGCAGTACTTC. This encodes CASSLGDGYEQYF.

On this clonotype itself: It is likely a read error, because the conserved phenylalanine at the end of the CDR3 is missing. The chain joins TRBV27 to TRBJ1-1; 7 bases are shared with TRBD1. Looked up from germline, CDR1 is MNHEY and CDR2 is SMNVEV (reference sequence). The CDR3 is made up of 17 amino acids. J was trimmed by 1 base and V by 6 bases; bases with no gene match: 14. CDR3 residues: CASRSHGTAGPNTEAFL. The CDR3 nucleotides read TGTGCCAGCAGGAGCCATGGGACAGCTGGCCCGAACACTGAAGCTTTCCTT.